One T cell receptor beta chain is described in this entry. Its specificity is not known. The CDR3 is 15 residues long. V was shortened by 3 bases and J by 3 bases, with 13 bases between the two germline ends. Per the germline V gene, CDR1 is MGHRA and CDR2 is YSYEKL. The sample is drawn from a study of blood T cells in healthy people across ages. Broader study findings: Higher diversity, along with more naive CD4+ cells, distinguished long-lived donors from aged donors.

For every donor, a draw yielded around 10 milliliters of peripheral blood. Each sample had at least 7 million PBMCs isolated. PCR was performed a second time for 7 to 11 cycles using a sample-barcoded 5' primer and a J-beta primer mix. A template-switch adaptor containing 12 random nucleotides labeled each cDNA molecule. TCRdb reprocessed the 5' RACE reads via MiXCR and lists one record per CDR3 protein. The profile shows hundreds of thousands of distinct CDR3 sequences, around 36% of them singletons. Sequencing was done on a sample of blood. The sequence was obtained from a man aged 18 to 29 in good health. The chain recombines TRBV4-1 with TRBJ2-3; D perhaps matches TRBD2 (6 bases). Written as DNA, the CDR3 is TGCGCCAGCAGCCAGCGGGGCTGGGGGACAGATACGCAGTATTTT. It yields the protein CASSQRGWGTDTQYF.